This T cell receptor (beta chain) was sequenced for a study of blood T cell repertoires in COVID-19. Overall study context: Whether acute or convalescent, the COVID-19 samples came from the United States, Italy and Spain. In each case, the material was cDNA or gDNA derived from T cells, B-cell-depleted T cells, or PBMCs.

This clone was counted between two and nine times. V dropped 3 bases and J dropped 4 bases, with 10 bases sitting between them. This CDR3 is 14 amino acids long. Per the germline V gene, CDR1 is KGHSH and CDR2 is LQKENI. In the authors' methods: Reference gene primer amplification gave nucleated cell count estimates. Profiling relied on immunoSEQ multiplex PCR, and the TCRdb table lists in-frame clones only, not all of them. V and J calls and clone size come straight from that table; D and trimming were deduced from the DNA. The sample yields roughly 97,000 clones, roughly nine tenths seen once. The sample comprised peripheral blood. V usage is TRBV18 and J usage is TRBJ1-5; no definite D call. This TCR was recovered from a human donor in a cohort sampled during active COVID-19. The DNA for the CDR3 is TGTGCCAGCTCACCGGAGACGGGAAATCAGCCCCAGCATTTT. This gives the protein CASSPETGNQPQHF.